This T cell receptor (beta chain) is from a study of blood T cell repertoires in COVID-19. Study details: Samples representing acute and convalescent COVID-19 were sourced from the United States, Italy and Spain.

Adults between roughly 18 and 89 years of age took part from some 25 US areas. Membership in each cohort depended on participant-reported clinical history. Per germline, CDR1 LNHDA and CDR2 SQIVND (reference sequence). This CDR3 has 13 residues. V lost 2 bases to trimming and J lost 4 bases, with 6 bases between them. Source study methods: Nucleated cell number was recorded as an estimate derived from reference gene primer amplification. Clones were read by immunoSEQ multiplex PCR, and TCRdb kept only the in-frame ones, dropping some. That table supplies the V and J calls and clone size; D and trimming were determined from the DNA. The table lists about 220,000 clones, 80% to 90% of them singletons.

The V call is TRBV19, the J call TRBJ1-5; D is ambiguous. Sequenced material: PBMCs or T cells enriched from blood (not recorded which). The TCR sequence derives from a young woman in a cohort exposed to, infected with or recovered from COVID-19 (not recorded which). The CDR3 is CASSIRGNQPQHF. The CDR3 coding sequence is TGTGCCAGTAGTATACGGGGTAATCAGCCCCAGCATTTT.